One sample yielded the 25 T cell receptor beta chains listed below, sequenced in a study of blood T cell repertoires in COVID-19. The table came from immunoSEQ multiplex PCR; TCRdb's copy has only in-frame clones and leaves some out. The sample shows roughly 190,000 clones, roughly nine tenths of them seen only once. Sequenced input: PBMCs or T cells enriched from blood (not recorded which). The receptors derive from a woman aged 25 to 39 who had recovered from COVID-19.

This sequence joins TRBV12-5 and TRBJ2-7; a weak D match, TRBD2 (5 bases). The V gene's germline CDR1 is LGHNT and CDR2 FRNRAP. Trimming shortened V by 0 bases and J by 4 bases, and 16 bases separated the two germline ends. The CDR3 is made up of 16 amino acids. CDR3: CASGLVRSRRRYEQYF. CDR3 DNA: TGTGCTAGTGGTTTGGTTAGGTCCCGCAGGAGGTACGAGCAGTACTTC.

The chain carries TRBV10-2 and TRBJ1-2; D gene uncertain. This CDR3 contains 14 residues. The V end was cut by 6 bases, the J end by 2 bases, with 13 bases between. From germline, CDR1 is WSHSY and CDR2 SAAADI. The CDR3 nucleotides are TGCGCCAGCAGCCCCAGAGGGCAGAACTATGGCTACACCTTC. Its translation is CASSPRGQNYGYTF.

The V and J genes are TRBV3-1 (or the pseudogene TRBV3-2) and TRBJ2-5; D possibly corresponds to TRBD1 (5 bases). V dropped 4 bases and J dropped 3 bases, with 9 bases sitting between them. There are 13 residues in the CDR3. The germline V gene encodes CDR1 LGHDT and CDR2 YNNKEL (reference sequence). In nucleotides, the CDR3 is TGTGCCAGCAGCCCGACAGCAAAAGAGACCCAGTACTTC. Its protein is CASSPTAKETQYF.

CDR3 protein: CAWSAQTGVAYEQYF. CDR3 DNA sequence: TGTGCCTGGAGTGCGCAGACAGGGGTAGCCTACGAGCAGTACTTC. The gene calls are TRBV30 and TRBJ2-7, with 8 nucleotides matching TRBD1. CDR3 length: 15 amino acids. J lost 2 bases, V lost 1 base, and 7 bases had no gene match. The germline V gene has CDR1 GTSNPN and CDR2 SVGIG (reference sequence).

This clone was seen only once. The chain employs TRBV10-3 and TRBJ2-3; 7 bases agree with TRBD1. This CDR3 comprises 15 residues. In germline, CDR1 is ENHRY, CDR2 SYGVKD. The J segment lost 2 bases and the V segment lost 6 bases, leaving 8 bases of the junction unmatched. This CDR3 reads CAISADGTDTDTQYF. In nucleotides, the CDR3 is TGTGCCATCAGCGCCGACGGGACAGACACAGATACGCAGTATTTT.

This chain links TRBV10-3 with TRBJ1-6; no firm D call. Per the germline V gene, CDR1 is ENHRY and CDR2 is SYGVKD. V lost 0 bases, J lost 9 bases, and 9 bases lay in between. CDR3 length: 14 amino acids. In DNA form, the CDR3 reads TGTGCCATCAGTGAGTCTCGTGAGTTTTCACCCCTCCACTTT. Its translation is CAISESREFSPLHF.

The chain carries TRBV6-6 and TRBJ1-3, with 8 bases matching TRBD1. Per germline, CDR1 MNHNY and CDR2 SVGAGI (reference sequence). The CDR3 runs to 15 residues. V was clipped by 5 bases and J by 3 bases; unmatched bases: 6. This chain's CDR3 is CASSRQGLSGNTIYF. The CDR3 DNA reads TGTGCCAGCAGTCGACAGGGGCTTAGTGGAAACACCATATATTTT.

CDR3 protein: CASSPDRAEQYF. CDR3 coding DNA: TGTGCCAGCAGCCCCGACAGGGCCGAGCAGTACTTC. This chain uses TRBV12-3 or TRBV12-4 with TRBJ2-7; 7 bases align to TRBD1. This CDR3 is 12 amino acids long. V dropped 6 bases and J dropped 6; count of bases not matched to a gene: 5.

J is TRBJ1-1 and V is TRBV30, with D tentatively TRBD1 (5 bases). The CDR3 loop spans 14 amino acids. Germline values: CDR1 GTSNPN, CDR2 SVGIG (reference sequence). The V end was cut by 5 bases, the J end by 7 bases, with 20 bases between. The CDR3 DNA reads TGTGCCTGGGAAAGGGGCAGAATCCTAGGTGAAGCTTTCTTT. Amino acids: CAWERGRILGEAFF.

The chain joins TRBV14 to TRBJ1-3, with D possibly TRBD1 on 5 matching bases. The CDR3 spans 16 residues. V was clipped by 4 bases and J by 3 bases, with 16 bases between them. Germline lookup yields CDR1 SGHDN and CDR2 FVKESK. The CDR3 sequence is CASSRVAGSYGNTIYF. DNA for the CDR3: TGTGCCAGCAGCCGGGTGGCAGGGTCATATGGAAACACCATATATTTT.

This chain connects TRBV5-1 to TRBJ1-2; maybe TRBD1 (6 bases). CDR1 SGHRS and CDR2 YFSETQ come from the germline V gene. The V end was cut by 8 bases, the J end by 5 bases, with 19 bases between. This CDR3 has 14 amino acids. CDR3 nucleotides: TGCGCCAGTTACAGGGATACCCCTGCGTATGGCTACACCTTC. Protein sequence: CASYRDTPAYGYTF.

This chain joins TRBV5-6 and TRBJ2-7, with D possibly being TRBD1 (5 bases). The V end was cut by 0 bases, the J end by 4 bases, with 8 bases between. CDR1 is SGHDT, CDR2 YYEEEE, per germline. The CDR3 is 13 residues long. CDR3 sequence reads: CASSLAQGYEQYF. In DNA form, the CDR3 reads TGTGCCAGCAGCTTGGCCCAGGGTTACGAGCAGTACTTC.

The rearrangement links TRBV19 to TRBJ1-3, with TRBD1 matching 7 bases. The germline CDR1 and CDR2 sequences are LNHDA and SQIVND (reference sequence). The CDR3 spans 15 residues. Losses at the gene ends were 7 bases for V and 8 bases for J; bases not matched to a gene: 14. The CDR3 here is CASKARTTGMDTIYF. The CDR3 DNA sequence: TGTGCCAGTAAGGCTAGAACGACAGGGATGGACACCATATATTTT. Filled out from reference TRBV19 and TRBJ1-3, the complete variable domain reads DGGITQSPKYLFRKEGQNVTLSCEQNLNHDAMYWYRQDPGQGLRLIYYSQIVNDFQKGDIAEGYSVSREKKESFPLTVTSAQKNPTAFYLCASKARTTGMDTIYFGEGSWLTVV.

The rearrangement joins TRBV24-1 to TRBJ1-2; 7 bases align to TRBD1. Germline CDR1 is KGHDR and CDR2 is SFDVKD. The length of the CDR3 is 12 residues. V dropped 3 bases and J dropped 8; count of bases not matched to a gene: 2. CDR3 amino acids: CATSDVDRGYTF. DNA of the CDR3: TGTGCCACCAGTGATGTGGACAGGGGCTACACCTTC.

This chain uses TRBV7-6 with TRBJ2-7; 9 nucleotides align to TRBD2. V lost 5 bases and J lost 3; bases outside the gene matches: 8. The CDR3 totals 15 residues. Germline lookup yields CDR1 SGHVS and CDR2 FNYEAQ. CDR3 in amino acids: CASSLGGLAGYEQYF. Written as DNA, the CDR3 is TGTGCCAGCAGCCTAGGGGGACTAGCAGGCTACGAGCAGTACTTC.

This clone has more than one count but fewer than ten. The rearrangement uses TRBV9 and TRBJ2-3, with unresolved D. CDR1 is SGDLS, CDR2 YYNGEE, per germline. The germline V and J ends were trimmed by 2 bases and 1 base, with 17 bases remaining between them. The CDR3 has 17 residues. CDR3 bases: TGTGCCAGCAGCGTGTATGGCGGAGACGTTGGCACAGATACGCAGTATTTT. Protein: CASSVYGGDVGTDTQYF.

V and J are TRBV4-3 and TRBJ1-2; TRBD1 is a possible D gene (5 bases). CDR3 size: 17 residues. CDR1 is LGHNA, CDR2 YSLEER, per germline. V lost 4 bases, J lost 5 bases, and 23 bases lay in between. The CDR3 bases are TGCGCCAGCAGCCTCACGTCCGCGGGACCCTTGGTTTATGGCTACACCTTC. Its protein product is CASSLTSAGPLVYGYTF.

In DNA, the CDR3 is TGTGCCAGCAGCCAAGGAATCGGGCGGGTAGCTAACTATGGCTACACCTTC. Protein sequence: CASSQGIGRVANYGYTF. This rearrangement joins TRBV3-1 (or the pseudogene TRBV3-2) to TRBJ1-2, with D uncertain. The V end lost 1 base, the J end lost 0 bases, and 15 bases lay between the germline ends. CDR3 size: 17 residues. The germline gives CDR1 LGHDT, CDR2 YNNKEL (reference sequence).

The J gene is TRBJ2-7, the V gene TRBV6-5, with TRBD2 as a possible D gene (6 bases). Germline-derived CDR1 and CDR2 are MNHEY and SVGAGI. This CDR3 spans 14 amino acids. V was shortened by 6 bases and J by 2 bases, with 14 bases between the two germline ends. CDR3 DNA sequence: TGTGCCAGCAGCCCATACCGGGGGACCTACGAGCAGTACTTC. This encodes CASSPYRGTYEQYF.

The chain links TRBV30 to TRBJ2-4; D unclear. CDR1 and CDR2 from the germline V gene are GTSNPN and SVGIG (reference sequence). The CDR3 length is 15 residues. V was cut by 1 base and J by 0 bases, with 10 bases left in between. The CDR3 region has the DNA TGTGCCTGGAGTGGATCCCAACTAGCCAAAAACATTCAGTACTTC. This encodes CAWSGSQLAKNIQYF.

This chain uses TRBV3-1 (or the pseudogene TRBV3-2) with TRBJ1-2; 9 bases are shared with TRBD1. J lost 6 bases, V lost 6 bases, and 11 bases had no gene match. CDR3 length: 15 amino acids. Per germline, CDR1 LGHDT and CDR2 YNNKEL (reference sequence). The CDR3 protein is CASRSFGDRVNGYTF. In DNA form, the CDR3 reads TGTGCCAGCAGGAGTTTCGGGGACAGGGTTAATGGCTACACCTTC.

V is TRBV19 and J is TRBJ1-4, with D perhaps TRBD1 (6 bases). This CDR3 spans 15 amino acids. Germline CDR1 reads LNHDA; CDR2 reads SQIVND (reference sequence). Deletions cut 5 bases from V and 3 bases from J, with 13 bases between. This CDR3 reads CASSPSGGPNEKLFF. The CDR3 DNA follows: TGTGCCAGTAGTCCCTCGGGGGGGCCTAATGAAAAACTGTTTTTT.

On this clone itself: This CDR3 is also generated by other DNA sequences in the sample. This chain joins TRBV5-1 and TRBJ1-1; D is perhaps TRBD1 (5 bases). Germline lookup yields CDR1 SGHRS and CDR2 YFSETQ. Trimming shortened V by 1 base and J by 1 base, and 8 bases separated the two germline ends. CDR3 length: 14 amino acids. The CDR3 sequence is CASSLRQGNTEAFF. Here the CDR3 DNA reads TGCGCCAGCAGCTTGAGGCAGGGGAACACTGAAGCTTTCTTT.

The chain couples TRBV15 to TRBJ2-2; maybe TRBD1 (6 bases). Germline V gene lookup returns CDR1 LNHNV and CDR2 YYDKDF (reference sequence). Trimming took 8 bases from V and 6 from J, leaving 16 bases between them. The CDR3 extends over 14 amino acids. CDR3: CATQRGYRPGELFF. The CDR3 DNA sequence: TGTGCCACCCAGAGGGGGTATCGTCCCGGGGAGCTGTTTTTT.

V and J are TRBV7-9 and TRBJ2-6; 7 bases map to TRBD1. CDR1 and CDR2 from the germline V gene are SEHNR and FQNEAQ (reference sequence). The J segment lost 0 bases and the V segment lost 5 bases, leaving 1 base of the junction unmatched. The CDR3 extends over 15 amino acids. The DNA for the CDR3 is TGTGCCAGCAGCAGGGGGCCCTCTGGGGCCAACGTCCTGACTTTC. This translates into CASSRGPSGANVLTF. The complete variable domain, with remaining parts taken from reference TRBV7-9 and TRBJ2-6, reads DTGVSQNPRHKITKRGQNVTFRCDPISEHNRLYWYRQTLGQGPEFLTYFQNEAQLEKSRLLSDRFSAERPKGSFSTLEIQRTEQGDSAMYLCASSRGPSGANVLTFGAGSRLTVL.